Listed below are T cell receptor beta chains from one sample, sequenced in a study of CD8 T cells in ankylosing spondylitis. One entry per CDR3 protein, called by TCRdb with MiXCR from the 5' RACE reads. Of over 700,000 distinct CDR3 sequences in the sample, around 19% are singletons; the top ten hold under 20%. The sequencing input was blood, either unsorted or a sorted T cell fraction (not recorded which). Every receptor here comes from a male donor with ankylosing spondylitis. Both conserved end residues are part of each CDR3. The order of the fields is D gene, clone size, CDR3 length, V gene, J gene, CDR3 DNA, CDR3 protein. A D gene is named only where the DNA matches it firmly. Size values are once, few and many counts, or a class for expanded clones, and some rows have none.

D gene: TRBD1; clone size: -; CDR3 length: 14; V gene: TRBV5-4; J gene: TRBJ2-7; CDR3 DNA: TGTGCCAGCAGCCTAAGGACAGGGCTGTCCGAGCAGTACTTC; CDR3 protein: CASSLRTGLSEQYF
D gene: -; clone size: -; CDR3 length: 14; V gene: TRBV27; J gene: TRBJ1-2; CDR3 DNA: TGTGCCAGCAGTCGCGGGGGACTTTTGGGCGGCTACACCTTC; CDR3 protein: CASSRGGLLGGYTF
D gene: TRBD2; clone size: few; CDR3 length: 16; V gene: TRBV2; J gene: TRBJ2-2; CDR3 DNA: TGTGCCAGCAGTTTAAGCGGGAGAGCGAACACCGGGGAGCTGTTTTTT; CDR3 protein: CASSLSGRANTGELFF
D gene: -; clone size: few; CDR3 length: 14; V gene: TRBV12-3/TRBV12-4; J gene: TRBJ2-7; CDR3 DNA: TGTGCCAGCAGCCCCGTGGGACATAGCTACGAGCAGTACTTC; CDR3 protein: CASSPVGHSYEQYF
D gene: -; clone size: few; CDR3 length: 14; V gene: TRBV13; J gene: TRBJ2-3; CDR3 DNA: TGTGCCAGCAGCTTAGTGCAGATAACAGATACGCAGTATTTT; CDR3 protein: CASSLVQITDTQYF
D gene: -; clone size: few; CDR3 length: 15; V gene: TRBV27; J gene: TRBJ1-1; CDR3 DNA: TGTGCCAGCAGGGACCCCTCCAGGGAGCTCCCTGAAGCTTTCTTT; CDR3 protein: CASRDPSRELPEAFF
D gene: -; clone size: few; CDR3 length: 12; V gene: TRBV12-3/TRBV12-4; J gene: TRBJ1-6; CDR3 DNA: TGTGCCAGCAGCCCGTTCAGTGGAGCCCTCCACTTT; CDR3 protein: CASSPFSGALHF
D gene: TRBD2; clone size: many; CDR3 length: 14; V gene: TRBV28; J gene: TRBJ2-1; CDR3 DNA: TGTGCCAGCAAAGCGGGAGGGTTCTACAATGAGCAGTTCTTC; CDR3 protein: CASKAGGFYNEQFF
D gene: -; clone size: -; CDR3 length: 13; V gene: TRBV5-6; J gene: TRBJ2-2; CDR3 DNA: TGTGCCAGCAGCATCCTCCCGTTGGGGCAGCTGTTTTTT; CDR3 protein: CASSILPLGQLFF
D gene: -; clone size: -; CDR3 length: 13; V gene: TRBV7-3; J gene: TRBJ1-5; CDR3 DNA: TGTGCCAGCAGCTCCGCTTCGGATCAGCCCCAGCATTTT; CDR3 protein: CASSSASDQPQHF
D gene: -; clone size: few; CDR3 length: 12; V gene: TRBV5-5; J gene: TRBJ1-2; CDR3 DNA: TGTGCCAGCAGCTTATCTGAGTATGGCTACACCTTC; CDR3 protein: CASSLSEYGYTF
D gene: TRBD2; clone size: few; CDR3 length: 15; V gene: TRBV10-3; J gene: TRBJ2-7; CDR3 DNA: TGTGCCATCAGCAGACTAGCGGGGTCAACCTACGAGCAGTACTTC; CDR3 protein: CAISRLAGSTYEQYF
D gene: -; clone size: -; CDR3 length: 14; V gene: TRBV6-1; J gene: TRBJ1-1; CDR3 DNA: TGTGCCAGCAGTTATAACAGGGCGAACACTGAAGCTTTCTTT; CDR3 protein: CASSYNRANTEAFF
D gene: TRBD2; clone size: -; CDR3 length: 15; V gene: TRBV7-7; J gene: TRBJ2-1; CDR3 DNA: TGTGCCAGCAGCCAACTAGCGGGAGGTGGCTATGAGCAGTTCTTC; CDR3 protein: CASSQLAGGGYEQFF
D gene: -; clone size: -; CDR3 length: 15; V gene: TRBV27; J gene: TRBJ1-1; CDR3 DNA: TGTGCCAGCACCACCTGGGCTACGGGGAACACTGAAGCTTTCTTT; CDR3 protein: CASTTWATGNTEAFF
D gene: -; clone size: -; CDR3 length: 15; V gene: TRBV10-3; J gene: TRBJ2-7; CDR3 DNA: TGTGCCATCAGCCGTACTGGGGGGCCGGGCCACGAGCAGTACTTC; CDR3 protein: CAISRTGGPGHEQYF
D gene: -; clone size: -; CDR3 length: 15; V gene: TRBV28; J gene: TRBJ2-1; CDR3 DNA: TGTGCCAGCAGCTCAACCGGGACTCCCCCGGCTGAGCAGTTCTTC; CDR3 protein: CASSSTGTPPAEQFF
D gene: TRBD1; clone size: few; CDR3 length: 16; V gene: TRBV2; J gene: TRBJ2-4; CDR3 DNA: TGTGCCAGCACCACTGGGACAGGGCTGGCCAAAAACATTCAGTACTTC; CDR3 protein: CASTTGTGLAKNIQYF
D gene: -; clone size: -; CDR3 length: 14; V gene: TRBV29-1; J gene: TRBJ2-7; CDR3 DNA: TGCAGCGTTGTTATCCACCCGAGACCCTACGAGCAGTACTTC; CDR3 protein: CSVVIHPRPYEQYF
D gene: TRBD2; clone size: -; CDR3 length: 15; V gene: TRBV7-3; J gene: TRBJ2-3; CDR3 DNA: TGTGCCAGCAGCGAACTAGCGGGGGGGCAGAATACGCAGTATTTT; CDR3 protein: CASSELAGGQNTQYF
D gene: TRBD1; clone size: -; CDR3 length: 15; V gene: TRBV20-1; J gene: TRBJ1-2; CDR3 DNA: TGCAGTGCTAGGGACAGGGGAGGGGAGAACTATGGCTACACCTTC; CDR3 protein: CSARDRGGENYGYTF
D gene: -; clone size: few; CDR3 length: 15; V gene: TRBV11-2; J gene: TRBJ2-2; CDR3 DNA: TGTGCCAGCAGCCAAAGGACAGCGAACACCGGGGAGCTGTTTTTT; CDR3 protein: CASSQRTANTGELFF
D gene: -; clone size: -; CDR3 length: 16; V gene: TRBV5-1; J gene: TRBJ1-6; CDR3 DNA: TGCGCCAGCAGCTTGGCTGGGGGCATCAAGAATTCACCCCTCCACTTT; CDR3 protein: CASSLAGGIKNSPLHF
D gene: -; clone size: -; CDR3 length: 13; V gene: TRBV20-1; J gene: TRBJ1-1; CDR3 DNA: TGCAGTGCTAGAGGAACCAGGGGCACTGAAGCTTTCTTT; CDR3 protein: CSARGTRGTEAFF
D gene: TRBD2; clone size: -; CDR3 length: 15; V gene: TRBV7-9; J gene: TRBJ2-7; CDR3 DNA: TGTGCCAGCAGCCCCCCAGCGGGGGTATCCTACGAGCAGTACTTC; CDR3 protein: CASSPPAGVSYEQYF
D gene: -; clone size: -; CDR3 length: 13; V gene: TRBV27; J gene: TRBJ2-3; CDR3 DNA: TGTGCCAGCAGTTTGTTGACAACAGATACGCAGTATTTT; CDR3 protein: CASSLLTTDTQYF
D gene: -; clone size: -; CDR3 length: 14; V gene: TRBV28; J gene: TRBJ1-5; CDR3 DNA: TGTGCCAGCAGTCGGTCGCCCGGGACTCAGCCCCAGCATTTT; CDR3 protein: CASSRSPGTQPQHF
D gene: TRBD1; clone size: few; CDR3 length: 14; V gene: TRBV7-9; J gene: TRBJ1-1; CDR3 DNA: TGTGCCAGCAGGCCAGGGGGCGCTTGGACTGAAGCTTTCTTT; CDR3 protein: CASRPGGAWTEAFF
D gene: TRBD2; clone size: -; CDR3 length: 16; V gene: TRBV28; J gene: TRBJ2-1; CDR3 DNA: TGTGCCAGCAGTTTCTTTTGGACTAGCGGGGCCAATGAGCAGTTCTTC; CDR3 protein: CASSFFWTSGANEQFF
D gene: TRBD2; clone size: few; CDR3 length: 16; V gene: TRBV19; J gene: TRBJ2-1; CDR3 DNA: TGTGCCAGTAGTAAAGCGGGAGCTATCAAAGACAATGAGCAGTTCTTC; CDR3 protein: CASSKAGAIKDNEQFF
D gene: TRBD1; clone size: few; CDR3 length: 12; V gene: TRBV12-3/TRBV12-4; J gene: TRBJ2-3; CDR3 DNA: TGTGCCTCTCGACAGGGGGGCGATACGCAGTATTTT; CDR3 protein: CASRQGGDTQYF
D gene: TRBD1; clone size: -; CDR3 length: 15; V gene: TRBV6-1; J gene: TRBJ1-2; CDR3 DNA: TGTGCCAGCAGTCGTCCGGGACAGGGGGCCTATGGCTACACCTTC; CDR3 protein: CASSRPGQGAYGYTF
D gene: -; clone size: -; CDR3 length: 14; V gene: TRBV4-1; J gene: TRBJ1-1; CDR3 DNA: TGCGCCAGCAGCCCTGGGGCAGGGACTACTGAAGCTTTCTTT; CDR3 protein: CASSPGAGTTEAFF
D gene: -; clone size: -; CDR3 length: 14; V gene: TRBV11-2; J gene: TRBJ1-1; CDR3 DNA: TGTGCCAGCAGTCTTCCCCCTCGGGGCACTGAAGCTTTCTTT; CDR3 protein: CASSLPPRGTEAFF
D gene: -; clone size: few; CDR3 length: 16; V gene: TRBV14; J gene: TRBJ1-1; CDR3 DNA: TGTGCCAGCAGCCAAAAGCCGACGTGGGGTGACACTGAAGCTTTCTTT; CDR3 protein: CASSQKPTWGDTEAFF
D gene: -; clone size: -; CDR3 length: 16; V gene: TRBV4-2; J gene: TRBJ2-7; CDR3 DNA: TGTGCCAGCAGCCAAGATCGGAGTAGCGCCCCCTACGAGCAGTACTTC; CDR3 protein: CASSQDRSSAPYEQYF
D gene: -; clone size: -; CDR3 length: 14; V gene: TRBV12-3/TRBV12-4; J gene: TRBJ1-5; CDR3 DNA: TGTGCCAGCAGTTTAGGGTCTACGAGTCAGCCCCAGCATTTT; CDR3 protein: CASSLGSTSQPQHF
D gene: TRBD1; clone size: -; CDR3 length: 15; V gene: TRBV7-3; J gene: TRBJ2-3; CDR3 DNA: TGTGCCAGCAGCTTAAGCGGACAGGGCGTCATGGCGCAGTATTTT; CDR3 protein: CASSLSGQGVMAQYF
D gene: -; clone size: -; CDR3 length: 15; V gene: TRBV24-1; J gene: TRBJ2-1; CDR3 DNA: TGTGCCACCAGTGATTTGCGATACAGGTACAATGAGCAGTTCTTC; CDR3 protein: CATSDLRYRYNEQFF
D gene: -; clone size: few; CDR3 length: 14; V gene: TRBV29-1; J gene: TRBJ2-7; CDR3 DNA: TGCAGCGTTGAAGACGGAAAAGAGACCTACGAGCAGTACTTC; CDR3 protein: CSVEDGKETYEQYF
D gene: -; clone size: -; CDR3 length: 16; V gene: TRBV11-2; J gene: TRBJ2-3; CDR3 DNA: TGTGCCAGCAGCTTAGGAGAGGTCTTATTCACAGATACGCAGTATTTT; CDR3 protein: CASSLGEVLFTDTQYF
D gene: -; clone size: -; CDR3 length: 12; V gene: TRBV2; J gene: TRBJ2-3; CDR3 DNA: TGTGCCAGCCTAGGATTCACAGATACGCAGTATTTT; CDR3 protein: CASLGFTDTQYF
D gene: -; clone size: few; CDR3 length: 16; V gene: TRBV20-1; J gene: TRBJ1-4; CDR3 DNA: TGCAGTGCTAGAGATCTGACCGGGGGATTTAATGAAAAACTGTTTTTT; CDR3 protein: CSARDLTGGFNEKLFF
D gene: -; clone size: -; CDR3 length: 15; V gene: TRBV11-2; J gene: TRBJ2-4; CDR3 DNA: TGTGCCAGCAGCTTATTGGGGTTAGCCAAAAACATTCAGTACTTC; CDR3 protein: CASSLLGLAKNIQYF
D gene: -; clone size: few; CDR3 length: 14; V gene: TRBV6-1; J gene: TRBJ2-2; CDR3 DNA: TGTGCCAGCAGGGCCCGACAGCAACCCGGGGAGCTGTTTTTT; CDR3 protein: CASRARQQPGELFF
D gene: -; clone size: few; CDR3 length: 16; V gene: TRBV29-1; J gene: TRBJ2-1; CDR3 DNA: TGCAGCGTTGACGGTGCCCCGGGCGGAAGATACAATGAGCAGTTCTTC; CDR3 protein: CSVDGAPGGRYNEQFF